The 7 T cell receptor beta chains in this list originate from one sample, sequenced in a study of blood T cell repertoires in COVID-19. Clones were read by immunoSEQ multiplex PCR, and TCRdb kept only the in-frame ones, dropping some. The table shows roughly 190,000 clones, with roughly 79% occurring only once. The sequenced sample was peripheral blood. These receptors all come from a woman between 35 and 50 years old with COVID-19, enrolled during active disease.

CDR3 sequence (DNA): TGTGCCAGCAGCTTAGCCGCCCCCAGGGAGACCCAGTACTTC. It encodes CASSLAAPRETQYF. The V gene is TRBV7-2, the J gene TRBJ2-5; D gene ambiguous. The germline V gene has CDR1 SGHTA and CDR2 FQGNSA. V shed 0 bases and J shed 5 bases, with 10 bases lying between them. The CDR3 consists of 14 residues.

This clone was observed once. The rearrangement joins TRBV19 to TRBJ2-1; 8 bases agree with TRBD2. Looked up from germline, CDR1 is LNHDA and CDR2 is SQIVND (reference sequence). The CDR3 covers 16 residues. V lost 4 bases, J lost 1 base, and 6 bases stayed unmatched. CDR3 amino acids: CASSRIAGPSYNEQFF. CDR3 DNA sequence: TGTGCCAGTAGTAGAATAGCGGGGCCTTCCTACAATGAGCAGTTCTTC. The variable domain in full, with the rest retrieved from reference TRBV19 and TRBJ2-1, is DGGITQSPKYLFRKEGQNVTLSCEQNLNHDAMYWYRQDPGQGLRLIYYSQIVNDFQKGDIAEGYSVSREKKESFPLTVTSAQKNPTAFYLCASSRIAGPSYNEQFFGPGTRLTVL.

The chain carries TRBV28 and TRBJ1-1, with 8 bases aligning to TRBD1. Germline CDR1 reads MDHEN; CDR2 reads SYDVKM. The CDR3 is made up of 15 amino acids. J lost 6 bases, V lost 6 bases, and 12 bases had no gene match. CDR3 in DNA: TGTGCCAGCAGCTACCCGGACAGGGCTACCGCTGAAGCTTTCTTT. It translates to CASSYPDRATAEAFF. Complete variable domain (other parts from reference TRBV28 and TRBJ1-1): DVKVTQSSRYLVKRTGEKVFLECVQDMDHENMFWYRQDPGLGLRLIYFSYDVKMKEKGDIPEGYSVSREKKERFSLILESASTNQTSMYLCASSYPDRATAEAFFGQGTRLTVV.

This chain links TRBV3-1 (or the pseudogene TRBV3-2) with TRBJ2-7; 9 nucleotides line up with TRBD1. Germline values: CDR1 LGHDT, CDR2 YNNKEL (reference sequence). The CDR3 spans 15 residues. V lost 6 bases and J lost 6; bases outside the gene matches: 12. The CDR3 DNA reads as TGTGCCAGCAGGAGGGGACAGGGATTATCGAGCGAGCAGTACTTC. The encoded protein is CASRRGQGLSSEQYF.

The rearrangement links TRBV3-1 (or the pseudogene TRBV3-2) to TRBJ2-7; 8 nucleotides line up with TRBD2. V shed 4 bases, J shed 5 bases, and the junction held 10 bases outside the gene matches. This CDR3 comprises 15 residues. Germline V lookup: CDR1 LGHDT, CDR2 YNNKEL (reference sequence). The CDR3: CASSPTHGRAHEQYF. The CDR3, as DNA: TGTGCCAGCAGCCCCACGCACGGGAGGGCTCACGAGCAGTACTTC.

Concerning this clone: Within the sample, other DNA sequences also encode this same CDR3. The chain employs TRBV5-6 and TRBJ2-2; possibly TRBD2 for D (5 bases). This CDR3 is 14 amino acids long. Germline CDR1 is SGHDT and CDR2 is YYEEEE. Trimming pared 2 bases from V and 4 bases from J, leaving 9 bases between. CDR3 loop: CASSFGGGTGELFF. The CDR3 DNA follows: TGTGCCAGCAGCTTTGGCGGAGGCACCGGGGAGCTGTTTTTT.

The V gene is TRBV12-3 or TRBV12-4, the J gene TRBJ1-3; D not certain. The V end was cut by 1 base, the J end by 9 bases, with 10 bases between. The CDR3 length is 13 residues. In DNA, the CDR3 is TGTGCCAGCAGTTTAGAGCCCGGTGGCACCATATATTTT. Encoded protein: CASSLEPGGTIYF.